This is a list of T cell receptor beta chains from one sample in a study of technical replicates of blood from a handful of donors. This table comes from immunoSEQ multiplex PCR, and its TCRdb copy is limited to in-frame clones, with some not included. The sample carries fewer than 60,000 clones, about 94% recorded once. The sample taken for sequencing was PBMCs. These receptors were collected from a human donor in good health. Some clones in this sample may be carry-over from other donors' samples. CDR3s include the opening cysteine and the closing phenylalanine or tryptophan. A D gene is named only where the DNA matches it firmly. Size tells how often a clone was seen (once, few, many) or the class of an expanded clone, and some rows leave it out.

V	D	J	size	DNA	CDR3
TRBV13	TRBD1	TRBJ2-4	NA	TGTGCCAGCAGCTCGGGACAGGGGGGGAGCATTCAGTACTTC	CASSSGQGGSIQYF
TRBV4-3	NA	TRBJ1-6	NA	TGCGCCAGCAGCCAAGACCGGGACACCCAAATCCGTCCCCTCCACTTT	CASSQDRDTQIRPLHF
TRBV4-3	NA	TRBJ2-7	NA	TGCGCCAGCAGCCAAGATCAGGGCACGACCTCCTACGAGCAGTACTTC	CASSQDQGTTSYEQYF
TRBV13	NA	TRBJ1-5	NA	TGTGCCAGCAGCTTCGGACAGTCCAATCAGCCCCAGCATTTT	CASSFGQSNQPQHF
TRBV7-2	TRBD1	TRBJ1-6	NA	TGTGCCAGCAGCCGACGGGGACAGGGTAGGGATTCACCCCTCCACTTT	CASSRRGQGRDSPLHF
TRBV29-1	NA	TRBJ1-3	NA	TGCAGCGTTGGCGGCGTGCGGGGAAATATTGGAAACACCATATATTTT	CSVGGVRGNIGNTIYF
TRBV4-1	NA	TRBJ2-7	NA	TGCGCCAGCAGCCAAGTTGAACACTACGAGCAGTACTTC	CASSQVEHYEQYF
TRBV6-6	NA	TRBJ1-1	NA	TGTGCCAGCAGTAACCCAGGGGAGAACACTGAAGCTTTCTTT	CASSNPGENTEAFF
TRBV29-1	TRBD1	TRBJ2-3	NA	TGCAGCGTTGGTCTGAGGACAGGGGTAGCAGATACGCAGTATTTT	CSVGLRTGVADTQYF
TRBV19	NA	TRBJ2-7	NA	TGTGCCAGTAGTATCGGTGCAGGGGTGTCCTACGAGCAGTACTTC	CASSIGAGVSYEQYF
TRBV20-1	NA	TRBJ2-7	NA	TGCAGTGCCAGGGGAGAGGGGGAGCAGTACTTC	CSARGEGEQYF
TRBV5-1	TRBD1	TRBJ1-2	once	TGCGCCAGCAGCTTGGCCGGACAGGTCGAAGTAGGCTACACCTTC	CASSLAGQVEVGYTF
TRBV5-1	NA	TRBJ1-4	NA	TGCGCCAGCAGCATCCGAGGGGGGGGTGCAACTAATGAAAAACTGTTTTTT	CASSIRGGGATNEKLFF
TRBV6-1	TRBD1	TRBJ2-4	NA	TGTGCCAGCAGTGAATCGGCACAGGGGAAAAACATTCAGTACTTC	CASSESAQGKNIQYF
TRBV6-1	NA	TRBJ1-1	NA	TGTGCCAGCAGTGAAGCGCTACAGGAAGCTTTCTTT	CASSEALQEAFF
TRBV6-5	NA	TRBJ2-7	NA	TGTGCCAGCAGTTACTCTGCCCAGCGGGCGCAGTACTTC	CASSYSAQRAQYF
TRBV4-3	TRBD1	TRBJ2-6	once	TGCGCCAGCAGCCCCTCCGGGGACAGGGGCACTGGGGCCAACGTCCTGACTTTC	CASSPSGDRGTGANVLTF
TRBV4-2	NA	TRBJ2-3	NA	TGTGCCAGCAGCCAAGGGGCCAACACAGATACGCAGTATTTT	CASSQGANTDTQYF
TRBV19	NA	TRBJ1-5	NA	TGTGCCAGTAGTATGTGGGGGCCATTCGGCAATCAGCCCCAGCATTTT	CASSMWGPFGNQPQHF
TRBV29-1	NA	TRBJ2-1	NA	TGCAGCGTTGATGGTGTAACAGGCTACAATGAGCAGTTCTTC	CSVDGVTGYNEQFF
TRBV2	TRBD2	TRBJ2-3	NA	TGTGCCAGCAGTGCCGGGACTAGCGGGAATGGGGGCAGCACAGATACGCAGTATTTT	CASSAGTSGNGGSTDTQYF
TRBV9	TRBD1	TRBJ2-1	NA	TGTGCCAGCAGCGGGGGGACAGGACCCTACAATGAGCAGTTCTTC	CASSGGTGPYNEQFF
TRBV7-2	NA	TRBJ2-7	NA	TGTGCCAGCAGCCTCCCTGGTAGTTACGAGCAGTACTTC	CASSLPGSYEQYF
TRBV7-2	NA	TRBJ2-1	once	TGTGCCAGCAGCTTGCTAGGGAGCTCCTACAATGAGCAGTTCTTC	CASSLLGSSYNEQFF
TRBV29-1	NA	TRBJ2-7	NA	TGCAGCGTTCAGTCGAAAAACGAGCAGTACTTC	CSVQSKNEQYF
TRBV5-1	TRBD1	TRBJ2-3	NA	TGCGCCAGCAGCGGGGGGACAGGGGAAACAGATACGCAGTATTTT	CASSGGTGETDTQYF
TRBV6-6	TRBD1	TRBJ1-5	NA	TGTGCCAGCAGCCAGGGGGCCGGCAATCAGCCCCAGCATTTT	CASSQGAGNQPQHF
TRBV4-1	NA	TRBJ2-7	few	TGCGCCAGCAGCCAAGCGTGGTCTTTCAGCGACGAGCAGTACTTC	CASSQAWSFSDEQYF
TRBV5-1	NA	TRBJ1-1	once	TGCGCCAGCAATGTGGCTGGGGGGTACACTGAAGCTTTCTTT	CASNVAGGYTEAFF
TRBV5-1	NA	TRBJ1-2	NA	TGCGCCAGCAGCTTGGCTACCTATGGCTACACCTTC	CASSLATYGYTF
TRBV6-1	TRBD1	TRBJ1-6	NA	TGTGCCAGCAGACCTAAACTTCAGGGGGATTCACCCCTCCACTTT	CASRPKLQGDSPLHF
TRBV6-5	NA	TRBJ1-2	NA	TGTGCCAGCAGGGTTAGCGTCGATACTAACTATGGCTACACCTTC	CASRVSVDTNYGYTF
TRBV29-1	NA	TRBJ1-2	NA	TGCAGCGTTGTAACAGATTCGTTTGGCTACACCTTC	CSVVTDSFGYTF
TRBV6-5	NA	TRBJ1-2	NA	TGTGCCAGCAGAACCCTTGGGGGCGACTATGGCTACACCTTC	CASRTLGGDYGYTF
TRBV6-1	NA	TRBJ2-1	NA	TGTGCCAGCAGTGAAAAGGGGAATGAGCAGTTCTTC	CASSEKGNEQFF
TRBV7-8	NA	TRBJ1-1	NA	TGTGCCAGCAGCTTAGCGTCGGGTAACACTGAAGCTTTCTTT	CASSLASGNTEAFF
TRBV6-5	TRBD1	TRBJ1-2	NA	TGTGCCAGCAGTTTTCGACAGGGGGCGGGAGGCTACACCTTC	CASSFRQGAGGYTF
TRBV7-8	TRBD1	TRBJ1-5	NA	TGTGCCAGCAGCTCTGGACAGGTCCAGCCCCAGCATTTT	CASSSGQVQPQHF
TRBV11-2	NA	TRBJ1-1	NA	TGTGCCAGCAGCTTATGGCAGGGTCCTGAAGCTTTCTTT	CASSLWQGPEAFF
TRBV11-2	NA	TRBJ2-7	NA	TGTGCCAGCAGCCAAACGACAGTCTCCTACGAGCAGTACTTC	CASSQTTVSYEQYF
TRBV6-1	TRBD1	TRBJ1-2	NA	TGTGCCAGCAGGGAATCTGGACAGGGCCATGGCTACACCTTC	CASRESGQGHGYTF
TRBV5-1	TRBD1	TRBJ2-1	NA	TGCGCCAGCAGCTTGCATACAGGGGCCTACAATGAGCAGTTCTTC	CASSLHTGAYNEQFF
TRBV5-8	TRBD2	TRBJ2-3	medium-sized	TGTGCCAGCAGCTTGGACGGCGGGAGGGGCACAGATACGCAGTATTTT	CASSLDGGRGTDTQYF
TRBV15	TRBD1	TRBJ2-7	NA	TGTGCCACGGACCGGGACAGGGTTTCCTACGAGCAGTACTTC	CATDRDRVSYEQYF
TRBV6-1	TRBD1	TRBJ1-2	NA	TGTGCCAGCAGTGACAACTGGGGACAGACTCACTGGGGCTACACCTTC	CASSDNWGQTHWGYTF
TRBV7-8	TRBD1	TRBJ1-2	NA	TGTGCCAGCAGCTTTAGCCCGGGACAGGGGGCATCTCACTATGGCTACACCTTC	CASSFSPGQGASHYGYTF
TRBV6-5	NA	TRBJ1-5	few	TGTGCCAGCAACCCGGACAGTAGCAATCAGCCCCAGCATTTT	CASNPDSSNQPQHF
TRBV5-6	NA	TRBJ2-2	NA	TGTGCCAGCGGAGGAGACATGAACACCGGGGAGCTGTTTTTT	CASGGDMNTGELFF